The 29 T cell receptor beta chains given below trace back to one sample, sequenced in a study of PD-1 blockade in classical Hodgkin lymphoma. Clones were sequenced by immunoSEQ multiplex PCR, and TCRdb holds only the in-frame ones, with some missing. The data hold 95,000 to 100,000 clones, with roughly 89% observed a single time. Each patient experienced a relapse that followed autologous stem cell transplantation, and brentuximab vedotin exposure varied. The material was peripheral blood mononuclear cells (PBMCs), obtained before the second cycle of nivolumab. The receptors originated from a human donor with classical Hodgkin lymphoma.

The gene calls are TRBV30 and TRBJ1-6, with a weak D call TRBD1 (5 bases). Per germline, CDR1 GTSNPN and CDR2 SVGIG (reference sequence). Trimming removed 2 bases from V and 0 bases from J, with 8 bases in between. The CDR3 has 15 amino acids. The CDR3 spells CAWSRGSSYNSPLHF. CDR3 DNA sequence: TGTGCCTGGAGTCGGGGGAGCTCCTATAATTCACCCCTCCACTTT.

A single count supports this clone. J is TRBJ2-7 and V is TRBV11-3, with 7 bases aligning to TRBD2. Trimming cost V 5 bases and J 7 bases; bases outside gene matches: 11. CDR3 length equals 14 residues. In germline, CDR1 is SGHNT, CDR2 YENEEA. The CDR3 bases are TGTGCCAGCAGCCTGGGACTATTCTCAAGGGAGCAGTACTTC. Its translation: CASSLGLFSREQYF.

The gene calls are TRBV7-9 and TRBJ1-4, with D hard to call. Trimming pared 5 bases from V and 7 bases from J, leaving 20 bases between. Germline V gives CDR1 SEHNR, CDR2 FQNEAQ (reference sequence). This CDR3 has 16 residues. The CDR3 region has the DNA TGTGCCAGCAGCCCTGGGCGGACTGGGAAGAGTGAAAAACTGTTTTTT. Protein product: CASSPGRTGKSEKLFF.

The chain carries TRBV28 and TRBJ2-1; 9 nucleotides line up with TRBD2. CDR3 length equals 18 residues. Germline lookup yields CDR1 MDHEN and CDR2 SYDVKM. Losses at the gene ends were 2 bases for V and 9 bases for J; bases not matched to a gene: 17. The CDR3 loop is CASSLRSWRGGPLIEQFF. CDR3 DNA: TGTGCCAGCAGTTTAAGGAGTTGGCGGGGGGGCCCCTTGATTGAGCAGTTCTTC. Filled out from reference TRBV28 and TRBJ2-1, the complete variable domain reads DVKVTQSSRYLVKRTGEKVFLECVQDMDHENMFWYRQDPGLGLRLIYFSYDVKMKEKGDIPEGYSVSREKKERFSLILESASTNQTSMYLCASSLRSWRGGPLIEQFFGPGTRLTVL.

The rearrangement links TRBV7-2 to TRBJ2-7; D is ambiguous. Trimming removed 6 bases from V and 2 bases from J, with 8 bases in between. Germline lookup yields CDR1 SGHTA and CDR2 FQGNSA. CDR3 length equals 12 residues. The CDR3 reads CASSYDTYEQYF. The CDR3 DNA follows: TGTGCCAGCAGTTACGACACCTACGAGCAGTACTTC.

The V and J genes are TRBV29-1 and TRBJ2-7, with TRBD2 matching over 7 bases. The V gene's germline CDR1 is SQVTM and CDR2 ANQGSEA. V lost 6 bases to trimming and J lost 3 bases; unmatched junction nucleotides: 8. The CDR3 contains 13 residues. CDR3 sequence (DNA): TGCAGCGTGGGGCGTACGGGGGGCTACGAGCAGTACTTC. Translating it yields CSVGRTGGYEQYF.

This clone has just a few counts. This chain uses TRBV10-1 with TRBJ1-2; D gene unclear. The CDR3 has 15 amino acids. CDR1 and CDR2 (germline): WNHNN, SYGVQD (reference sequence). Trimming left V 10 bases short and J 5 bases short, with 23 bases between. CDR3 DNA: TGCGCCACCGGCGGCATGCGCCGGGCACGGTATGGCTACACCTTC. Translating it yields CATGGMRRARYGYTF.

The chain has TRBV6-5 and TRBJ1-6; D remains unclear. Germline V gene lookup returns CDR1 MNHEY and CDR2 SVGAGI. The ends were cut back, 7 bases at V and 6 bases at J, with 16 bases in the middle. This CDR3 spans 15 amino acids. The CDR3 reads CASTSPSVPNSPLHF. As DNA, the CDR3 is TGTGCCAGCACCAGTCCGTCGGTTCCTAATTCACCCCTCCACTTT.

This rearrangement joins TRBV9 to TRBJ2-3, with D maybe TRBD2 (6 bases). With 0 bases removed from V and 8 bases from J, the gap between germline ends came to 16 bases. Germline CDR1 SGDLS, CDR2 YYNGEE. CDR3 length: 15 amino acids. The CDR3 is CASSVATTSFGTQYF. Written as DNA, the CDR3 is TGTGCCAGCAGCGTAGCTACGACTAGTTTCGGTACGCAGTATTTT.

The J gene is TRBJ2-7, the V gene TRBV10-2, with 8 bases fitting TRBD1. The CDR3 loop spans 14 amino acids. Unmatched junction bases numbered 14, after V lost 3 bases and J lost 13 bases. From germline, CDR1 is WSHSY and CDR2 SAAADI. The DNA of the CDR3 is TGCGCCAGCAGTGAAAGTAGGTTTGACAGGGGCCCTTACTTC. This encodes CASSESRFDRGPYF.

This clone has more than one count but fewer than ten. The J gene is TRBJ1-3, the V gene TRBV7-9; D is unclear. From germline, CDR1 is SEHNR and CDR2 FQNEAQ (reference sequence). The CDR3 is 13 amino acids. Deletions cut 5 bases from V and 4 bases from J, with 9 bases between. CDR3: CASSGLTGNTIYF. The CDR3, as DNA: TGTGCCAGCAGCGGATTGACAGGAAACACCATATATTTT.

The genes are TRBV27 and TRBJ2-5; 8 nucleotides agree with TRBD2. This CDR3 contains 15 residues. Germline V gene data show CDR1 as MNHEY and CDR2 as SMNVEV (reference sequence). V lost 6 bases to trimming and J lost 7 bases; unmatched junction nucleotides: 13. The CDR3 DNA reads TGTGCCAGCAGGTCAGCGGGGGAGCCTTGGGTGACCCAGTACTTC. This codes for CASRSAGEPWVTQYF.

By share, this clone ranks as medium-sized. The V call is TRBV28, the J call TRBJ2-7, with D tentatively TRBD2 (6 bases). The CDR3 length is 15 residues. Trimming removed 6 bases at V and 5 bases at J, with 20 bases between. Germline CDR1 reads MDHEN; CDR2 reads SYDVKM. The CDR3 sequence is CASRPTLGGGNEQYF. In DNA, the CDR3 is TGTGCCAGCAGGCCAACCTTGGGGGGAGGCAACGAGCAGTACTTC.

The sample holds a few counts of this clone. This chain connects TRBV28 to TRBJ2-7; 7 bases are a match to TRBD1. CDR3 length: 15 residues. Losses at the gene ends were 7 bases for V and 0 bases for J; bases not matched to a gene: 9. The germline CDR1 and CDR2 sequences are MDHEN and SYDVKM. CDR3 nucleotide sequence: TGTGCCAGCACCATTACAGGGGCCTACTCCTACGAGCAGTACTTC. As protein: CASTITGAYSYEQYF.

This chain connects TRBV11-3 to TRBJ1-6, with 7 nucleotides matching TRBD1. The ends lost 5 bases at V and 7 bases at J; junction bases unmatched: 5. This CDR3 comprises 14 residues. In germline, CDR1 is SGHNT, CDR2 YENEEA. The CDR3 DNA reads TGTGCCAGCAGCGCCGGACAGGTGAATTCACCCCTCCACTTT. It translates to CASSAGQVNSPLHF.

The gene calls are TRBV5-6 and TRBJ2-5, with D perhaps TRBD1 (6 bases). Germline lookup yields CDR1 SGHDT and CDR2 YYEEEE. Deletions cut 3 bases from V and 1 base from J, with 19 bases between. CDR3 length: 17 residues. The CDR3 loop reads CASSSDSARIFQETQYF. CDR3 DNA: TGTGCCAGCAGCTCGGACAGTGCACGTATTTTCCAAGAGACCCAGTACTTC.

The chain recombines TRBV18 with TRBJ1-1; no definite D call. From germline, CDR1 is KGHSH and CDR2 LQKENI. Trimming left V 4 bases short and J 1 base short, with 13 bases between. This CDR3 has 15 residues. CDR3 sequence reads: CASSRPLTGNTEAFF. The CDR3 nucleotides read TGTGCCAGCTCACGACCCCTAACGGGGAACACTGAAGCTTTCTTT. Complete variable domain (other parts from reference TRBV18 and TRBJ1-1): NAGVMQNPRHLVRRRGQEARLRCSPMKGHSHVYWYRQLPEEGLKFMVYLQKENIIDESGMPKERFSAEFPKEGPSILRIQQVVRGDSAAYFCASSRPLTGNTEAFFGQGTRLTVV.

The V call is TRBV6-1, the J call TRBJ1-5, with unresolved D. The V end lost 0 bases, the J end lost 3 bases, and 15 bases lay between the germline ends. From germline, CDR1 is MNHNS and CDR2 SASEGT. The CDR3 runs to 17 residues. CDR3 bases: TGTGCCAGCAGTGAAGCGAGTGCTGGGGTTAACAATCAGCCCCAGCATTTT. Encoded protein: CASSEASAGVNNQPQHF.

CDR3 sequence reads: CASSPSGGPNIQYF. The CDR3 nucleotides read TGTGCCAGCTCACCATCGGGGGGGCCGAACATTCAGTACTTC. The rearrangement uses TRBV18 and TRBJ2-4; 8 bases are shared with TRBD2. Per germline, CDR1 KGHSH and CDR2 LQKENI. Trimming took 2 bases from V and 7 from J; bases not matched to a gene: 4. This CDR3 has 14 residues.

The rearrangement links TRBV19 to TRBJ1-6; D is ambiguous. The CDR3 contains 14 residues. V lost 9 bases, J lost 7 bases, and 16 bases lay in between. Germline V gene lookup returns CDR1 LNHDA and CDR2 SQIVND (reference sequence). The CDR3, as DNA: TGTGCCAGCAAAACGCGGGGATCGAATTCACCCCTCCACTTT. This gives the protein CASKTRGSNSPLHF. Supplemented by reference TRBV19 and TRBJ1-6, the full variable domain reads DGGITQSPKYLFRKEGQNVTLSCEQNLNHDAMYWYRQDPGQGLRLIYYSQIVNDFQKGDIAEGYSVSREKKESFPLTVTSAQKNPTAFYLCASKTRGSNSPLHFGNGTRLTVT.

This chain uses TRBV27 with TRBJ2-2, with D unresolved. Per the germline V gene, CDR1 is MNHEY and CDR2 is SMNVEV (reference sequence). The CDR3 totals 12 residues. With 5 bases removed from V and 6 bases from J, the gap between germline ends came to 7 bases. The CDR3 loop reads CASSPLPGELFF. The CDR3, as DNA: TGTGCCAGCAGTCCGCTGCCCGGGGAGCTGTTTTTT.

The chain has TRBV9 and TRBJ2-3, with D perhaps TRBD1 (5 bases). This CDR3 contains 15 residues. CDR1 SGDLS and CDR2 YYNGEE come from the germline V gene. Trimming pared 0 bases from V and 2 bases from J, leaving 10 bases between. The CDR3 region is CASSVGGGNTDTQYF. Here the CDR3 DNA reads TGTGCCAGCAGCGTAGGGGGCGGAAACACAGATACGCAGTATTTT.

J is TRBJ1-2 and V is TRBV19, with 7 positions matching TRBD1. The CDR3 covers 13 residues. The junction had 8 bases not matched to a gene; V was cut back by 10 bases and J by 3 bases. Germline lookup yields CDR1 LNHDA and CDR2 SQIVND (reference sequence). The CDR3 is CATLDRTDYGYTF. The CDR3 DNA reads TGTGCCACCTTGGACAGGACGGACTATGGCTACACCTTC.

The V call is TRBV6-5, the J call TRBJ1-1; tentative D call: TRBD1 (5 bases). The CDR3 length is 13 residues. The V gene lost 7 bases and the J gene lost 1 base, with 10 bases spanning the gap. Germline lookup yields CDR1 MNHEY and CDR2 SVGAGI. The CDR3 sequence is CASTTGRNTEAFF. The CDR3 DNA sequence: TGTGCCAGCACCACAGGTAGGAACACTGAAGCTTTCTTT.

V and J are TRBV6-6 and TRBJ1-2, with no clear D. V was cut by 4 bases and J by 8 bases, with 11 bases left in between. Germline V gene lookup returns CDR1 MNHNY and CDR2 SVGAGI (reference sequence). CDR3 length equals 12 residues. In nucleotides, the CDR3 is TGTGCCAGCAGTTTCACAGCGTGGGGCTACACCTTC. Amino acids: CASSFTAWGYTF.

The J gene is TRBJ2-5, the V gene TRBV13; TRBD2 aligns across 7 bases. V gave up 5 bases and J gave up 2 bases; unmatched junction bases: 8. Germline CDR1 is PRHDT and CDR2 is FYEKMQ (reference sequence). The CDR3 is 15 residues long. The CDR3 reads CASSARGNLQETQYF. In DNA, the CDR3 is TGTGCCAGCAGCGCGCGGGGGAACCTACAAGAGACCCAGTACTTC.

This chain links TRBV2 with TRBJ1-2; D might be TRBD1 (5 bases). Trimming left V 8 bases short and J 4 bases short, with 14 bases between. CDR1 SNHLY and CDR2 FYNNEI come from the germline V gene. The CDR3 spans 13 residues. Written as DNA, the CDR3 is TGTGCCAGCCTCCAGGGACGGTTCTATGGCTACACCTTC. Its translation is CASLQGRFYGYTF.

The rearrangement uses TRBV4-3 and TRBJ1-6; 9 bases are shared with TRBD1. The germline gives CDR1 LGHNA, CDR2 YSLEER. This CDR3 has 16 residues. V was clipped by 0 bases and J by 5 bases; unmatched bases: 2. The CDR3 here is CASSQEDRGDNSPLHF. The CDR3 nucleotides are TGCGCCAGCAGCCAAGAAGACAGGGGGGATAATTCACCCCTCCACTTT.

This clone has only one observation. V is TRBV27 and J is TRBJ1-1; D ambiguous. Trimming took off 5 bases at V and 1 base at J, with 5 bases between the two ends. Germline V CDR1 and CDR2: MNHEY, SMNVEV (reference sequence). The CDR3 sequence is 12 residues long. The CDR3 is CASSERNTEAFF. The CDR3, as DNA: TGTGCCAGCAGTGAGAGGAACACTGAAGCTTTCTTT.